The 4 T cell receptor beta chains reported below all come from one sample, sequenced in a study of blood T cell repertoires in COVID-19. Data came from immunoSEQ multiplex PCR; TCRdb stores just in-frame clones and leaves some out. This sample has about 350,000 clones, with roughly 87% found just once. The sample taken for sequencing was PBMCs or T cells enriched from blood (not recorded which). The receptor set was obtained from a woman aged 25 to 39 who had recovered from COVID-19.

This clone was observed a few times. The chain joins TRBV2 to TRBJ2-5, with 8 bases that match TRBD1. The trim removed 1 base at V and 5 bases at J, leaving 3 bases unmatched. Germline lookup yields CDR1 SNHLY and CDR2 FYNNEI. This CDR3 spans 14 amino acids. The CDR3, as DNA: TGTGCCAGCAGTGAAGGGACAGGGAGGGAGACCCAGTACTTC. Translating it yields CASSEGTGRETQYF.

CDR3 in DNA: TGTGCCAGCTCACCGTTACAGGGGAATAATTCACCCCTCCACTTT. Translating it yields CASSPLQGNNSPLHF. The J gene is TRBJ1-6, the V gene TRBV18; TRBD1 aligns across 7 bases. Germline V CDR1 and CDR2: KGHSH, LQKENI. This CDR3 region has 15 residues. The V gene end was trimmed by 3 bases and the J gene end by 5 bases; junction bases not matched to a gene: 4.

The rearrangement links TRBV9 to TRBJ2-3, with 7 bases matching TRBD2. This CDR3 contains 14 residues. From germline, CDR1 is SGDLS and CDR2 YYNGEE. V lost 4 bases to trimming and J lost 0 bases; unmatched junction nucleotides: 2. This chain's CDR3 is CASSFSGSTDTQYF. For the CDR3, the DNA is TGTGCCAGCAGCTTTAGCGGGAGCACAGATACGCAGTATTTT.

Here the CDR3 reads CASSFGAPLTDTQYF. The CDR3 DNA reads as TGTGCCAGCAGTTTTGGTGCGCCGCTCACAGATACGCAGTATTTT. The V gene is TRBV6-5, the J gene TRBJ2-3; D remains unclear. CDR3 length: 15 residues. The germline V gene has CDR1 MNHEY and CDR2 SVGAGI. Trimming took 4 bases from V and 2 from J, leaving 13 bases between them.